Detailed here is one TCR beta chain. Its antigen is not identified. Clones were sequenced by immunoSEQ multiplex PCR, and TCRdb holds only the in-frame ones, with some missing. The sample records tens of thousands of clones, 82% being singletons. V was cut by 7 bases and J by 2 bases, with 9 bases left in between. Germline V gene data show CDR1 as MDHEN and CDR2 as SYDVKM. CDR3 size: 13 residues. Time point defined: baseline pretreatment blood. The treatment was: 15 Gy SBRT to primary tumor, nephrectomy 4 weeks later. After SBRT, blood was collected at 2 and 4 weeks, plus baseline. This entry belongs to a study of radiation and T cells in renal cell carcinoma. Across the study: Nephrectomy followed 15 Gy stereotactic body radiation by 4 weeks. Overall study findings and caveats: In blood, top tumor clones expanded by 2 weeks, shrinking by 4.

This rearrangement joins TRBV28 to TRBJ1-5; weak D call: TRBD1 (5 bases). Sequencing used blood, obtained from a patient whose treatment included radiotherapy and nephrectomy. This TCR derives from a man in his sixties with renal cell carcinoma. The CDR3 nucleotides are TGTGCCAGCAAGCCGACAGGCAATCAGCCCCAGCATTTT. This translates into CASKPTGNQPQHF.